This T cell receptor (beta chain) stems from a study of blood T cell repertoires in COVID-19. Turning to the study itself: Italy, Spain and the United States were the sources of the convalescent and acute COVID-19 samples. Nucleic acid was either cDNA or gDNA, and it came from T cells, B-cell-depleted T cells, or PBMCs.

This clone turned up a few times. With 6 bases removed from V and 9 bases from J, the gap between germline ends came to 14 bases. The CDR3 has 12 amino acids. Germline CDR1 and CDR2: SNHLY and FYNNEI. The data were produced by immunoSEQ multiplex PCR, yet TCRdb's version contains in-frame clones alone and is incomplete. The table records under 250,000 clones, over 75% of them present only once. This clonotype was obtained from a young woman who had been exposed to COVID-19. Material for sequencing was PBMCs or T cells enriched from blood (not recorded which). This chain uses TRBV2 with TRBJ1-2, with a tentative D call TRBD1 (6 bases). CDR3 region: CASRPGTQSYTF. The DNA of the CDR3 is TGTGCCAGCAGACCCGGGACACAGAGCTACACCTTC. Full variable domain (missing parts from reference TRBV2 and TRBJ1-2): EPEVTQTPSHQVTQMGQEVILRCVPISNHLYFYWYRQILGQKVEFLVSFYNNEISEKSEIFDDQFSVERPDGSNFTLKIRSTKLEDSAMYFCASRPGTQSYTFGSGTRLTVV.